A selection of T cell receptor beta chains follows, all from one sample in a study of CD8+ T cells in alopecia areata. Using immunoSEQ multiplex PCR, the repertoire was profiled, and TCRdb retains in-frame clones only, with some absent. Seen here are roughly 220,000 clones, around 65% observed once, and the top ten hold roughly 1.2%. The sequencing here drew on CD4+ T cells sorted from blood, taken at approximately week 42, from a patient treated with tofacitinib. These receptors originate from a human donor with alopecia areata. Each CDR3 is given with its conserved first and last residue. A D gene is named only where the DNA matches it firmly. Not all rows give a size; the values are once, few, many and, for expanded clones, a class.

V	D	size	J	CDR3	DNA
TRBV25-1	TRBD1	many	TRBJ2-7	CASSVTGGGEQYF	TGTGCCAGCAGTGTGACAGGGGGCGGAGAGCAGTACTTC
TRBV6-5	.	.	TRBJ2-3	CASSYDADTQYF	TGTGCCAGCAGTTACGACGCAGATACGCAGTATTTT
TRBV2	.	.	TRBJ1-4	CASSVGSNHEKLFF	TGTGCCAGCAGTGTGGGCTCCAATCATGAAAAACTGTTTTTT
TRBV30	TRBD1	.	TRBJ1-6	CAWSPRTGGGSPLHF	TGTGCCTGGAGTCCTAGGACAGGCGGGGGTTCACCCCTCCACTTT
TRBV9	.	.	TRBJ2-2	CASSGPSAGTGELFF	TGTGCCAGCAGCGGACCTAGCGCGGGCACCGGGGAGCTGTTTTTT
TRBV11-3	TRBD1	.	TRBJ2-3	CASSRTGWADTQYF	TGTGCCAGCAGTCGGACAGGGTGGGCAGATACGCAGTATTTT
TRBV6-1	TRBD1	.	TRBJ2-1	CASSAGTGGRNEQFF	TGTGCCAGCAGTGCTGGGACAGGGGGGCGAAATGAGCAGTTCTTC
TRBV2	.	.	TRBJ1-1	CASRNRVEAFF	TGTGCCAGCCGAAACAGGGTCGAAGCTTTCTTT
TRBV6-1	TRBD1	.	TRBJ2-7	CASSEPGQGNHEQYF	TGTGCCAGCAGTGAACCTGGACAGGGGAACCACGAGCAGTACTTC
TRBV18	.	.	TRBJ2-1	CASSPQASLNSYNEQFF	TGTGCCAGCTCACCTCAGGCAAGCTTGAACTCCTACAATGAGCAGTTCTTC
TRBV4-3	TRBD2	.	TRBJ2-5	CASSQDLAGGQETQYF	TGCGCCAGCAGCCAAGATCTAGCGGGGGGACAAGAGACCCAGTACTTC
TRBV7-9	.	.	TRBJ1-1	CASSTQTASNTEAFF	TGTGCCAGCAGCACCCAGACAGCGTCGAACACTGAAGCTTTCTTT
TRBV2	TRBD1	.	TRBJ1-2	CAGWAGGLNYGYTF	TGTGCCGGATGGGCAGGGGGCCTAAACTATGGCTACACCTTC